This T cell receptor beta chain derives from a study of CXCR3-negative and CXCR3-positive naive CD8 T cells. Study observations and caveats: CXCR3-positive naive cells had TRB CDR3s that were more hydrophobic than CXCR3-negative naive cells had. Memory cells diverged, while naive CXCR3-positive and CXCR3-negative cells had similar TRBV-TRBJ usage.

Libraries of TRB cDNA were made by 5' RACE and carried UMIs. TCRdb re-called the 5' RACE reads, yielding one record per CDR3 amino acid sequence without DNA. The ten most abundant clones cover about 4.2% of a sample with tens of thousands of distinct CDR3 sequences. The germline CDR1 and CDR2 sequences are SEHNR and FQNEAQ (reference sequence). This CDR3 spans 16 amino acids. Turning to this clonotype: Its target is not known.

V usage is TRBV7-9 and J usage is TRBJ2-7; checking the TCRdb D call of TRBD1 is not possible without DNA. The sample consisted of naive CXCR3- CD8+ T cells from blood. Subset meaning: CD45RO-CCR7+CD27+CD95- naive CD8+ T cells lacking CXCR3 (TNR3-). This receptor was taken from a human donor in good health. Some clones in this sample may be carry-over from other donors' samples. CDR3 loop: CASSPRQGALSYEQYF.